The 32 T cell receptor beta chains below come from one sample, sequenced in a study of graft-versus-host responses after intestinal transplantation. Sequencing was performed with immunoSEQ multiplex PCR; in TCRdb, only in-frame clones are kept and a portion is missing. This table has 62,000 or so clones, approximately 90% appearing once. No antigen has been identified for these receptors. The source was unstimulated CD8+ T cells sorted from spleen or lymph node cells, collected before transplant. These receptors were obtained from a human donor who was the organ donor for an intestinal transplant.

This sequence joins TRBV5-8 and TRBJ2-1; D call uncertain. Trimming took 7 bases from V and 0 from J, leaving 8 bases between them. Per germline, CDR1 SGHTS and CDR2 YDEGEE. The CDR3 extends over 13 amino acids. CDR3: CASPKISYNEQFF. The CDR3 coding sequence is TGTGCCAGCCCTAAAATCTCCTACAATGAGCAGTTCTTC.

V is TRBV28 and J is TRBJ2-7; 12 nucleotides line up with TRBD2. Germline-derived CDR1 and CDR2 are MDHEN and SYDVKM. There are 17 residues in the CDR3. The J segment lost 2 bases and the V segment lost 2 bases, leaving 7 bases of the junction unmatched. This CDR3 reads CASSLILAGGLPYEQYF. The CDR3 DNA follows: TGTGCCAGCAGTTTAATACTAGCGGGAGGACTCCCCTACGAGCAGTACTTC.

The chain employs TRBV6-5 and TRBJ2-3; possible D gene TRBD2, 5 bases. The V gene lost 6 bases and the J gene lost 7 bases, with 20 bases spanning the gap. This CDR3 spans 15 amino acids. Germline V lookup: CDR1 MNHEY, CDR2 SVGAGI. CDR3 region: CASSPRGRRRNTQYF. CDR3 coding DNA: TGTGCCAGCAGCCCCCGAGGCAGGAGGCGGAATACGCAGTATTTT.

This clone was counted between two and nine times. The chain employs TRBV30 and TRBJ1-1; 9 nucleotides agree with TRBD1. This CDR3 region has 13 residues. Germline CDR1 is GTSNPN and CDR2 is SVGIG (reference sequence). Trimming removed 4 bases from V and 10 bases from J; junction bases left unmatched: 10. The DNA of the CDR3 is TGTGCCTGGACGGCCGGGACAGGGTATGGAGCTTTCTTT. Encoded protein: CAWTAGTGYGAFF.

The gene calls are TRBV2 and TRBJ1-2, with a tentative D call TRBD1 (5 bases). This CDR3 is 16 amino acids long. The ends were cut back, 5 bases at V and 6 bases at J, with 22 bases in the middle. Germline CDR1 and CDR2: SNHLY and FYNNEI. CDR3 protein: CASSPRSTAIRDGYTF. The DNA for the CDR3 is TGTGCCAGCAGTCCTCGCTCGACAGCTATCCGGGATGGCTACACCTTC.

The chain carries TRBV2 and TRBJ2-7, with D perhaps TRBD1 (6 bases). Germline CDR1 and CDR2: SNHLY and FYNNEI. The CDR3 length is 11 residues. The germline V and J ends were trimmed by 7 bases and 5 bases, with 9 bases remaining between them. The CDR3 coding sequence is TGTGCCAGCAAGGGGGAAGACGAGCAGTACTTC. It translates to CASKGEDEQYF.

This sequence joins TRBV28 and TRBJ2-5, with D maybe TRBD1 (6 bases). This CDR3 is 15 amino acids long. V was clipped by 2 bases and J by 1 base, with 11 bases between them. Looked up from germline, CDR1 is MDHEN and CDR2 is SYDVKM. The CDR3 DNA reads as TGTGCCAGCAGTTTACACCAGGGGCTCCAAGAGACCCAGTACTTC. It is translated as CASSLHQGLQETQYF.

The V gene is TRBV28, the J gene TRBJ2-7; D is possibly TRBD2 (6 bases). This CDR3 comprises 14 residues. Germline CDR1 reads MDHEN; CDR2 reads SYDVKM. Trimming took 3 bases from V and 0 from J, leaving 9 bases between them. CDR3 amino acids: CASSFSGSSYEQYF. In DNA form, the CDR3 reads TGTGCCAGCAGTTTTAGCGGTAGCTCCTACGAGCAGTACTTC.

CDR3: CASSLGKTEQFF. CDR3 nucleotide sequence: TGTGCCAGCAGCTTAGGTAAGACAGAGCAGTTCTTC. This rearrangement joins TRBV13 to TRBJ2-1; D is undetermined. CDR1 and CDR2 (germline): PRHDT, FYEKMQ (reference sequence). V was clipped by 0 bases and J by 10 bases, with 7 bases between them. The CDR3 length is 12 residues.

CDR3: CASSQGAGGIYEQYF. The CDR3 nucleotides read TGCGCCAGCAGCCAAGGGGCAGGGGGAATCTACGAGCAGTACTTC. This chain uses TRBV4-1 with TRBJ2-7; 7 nucleotides agree with TRBD1. Germline V CDR1 and CDR2: MGHRA, YSYEKL. The CDR3 is 15 residues long. The V segment lost 1 base and the J segment 3 bases; nucleotides outside the gene matches: 6.

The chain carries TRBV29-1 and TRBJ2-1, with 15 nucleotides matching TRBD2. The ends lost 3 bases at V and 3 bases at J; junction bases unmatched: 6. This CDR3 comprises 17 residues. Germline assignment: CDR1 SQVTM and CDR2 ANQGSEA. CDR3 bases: TGCAGCGTTGACGGGACTAGCGGGAGGCCCTACTACAATGAGCAGTTCTTC. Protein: CSVDGTSGRPYYNEQFF.

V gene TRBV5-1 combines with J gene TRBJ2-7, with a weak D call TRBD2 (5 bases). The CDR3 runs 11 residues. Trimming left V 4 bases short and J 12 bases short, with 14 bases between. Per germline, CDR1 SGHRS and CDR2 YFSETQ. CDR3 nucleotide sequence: TGCGCCAGCAGCGGCGGGTGGGAGTTGTACTTC. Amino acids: CASSGGWELYF.

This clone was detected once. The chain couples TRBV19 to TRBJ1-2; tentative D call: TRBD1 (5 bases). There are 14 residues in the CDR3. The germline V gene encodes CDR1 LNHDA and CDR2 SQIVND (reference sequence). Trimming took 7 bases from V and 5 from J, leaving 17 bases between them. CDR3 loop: CASTPGTGGYGYTF. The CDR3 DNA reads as TGTGCCAGTACCCCAGGGACCGGGGGTTATGGCTACACCTTC.

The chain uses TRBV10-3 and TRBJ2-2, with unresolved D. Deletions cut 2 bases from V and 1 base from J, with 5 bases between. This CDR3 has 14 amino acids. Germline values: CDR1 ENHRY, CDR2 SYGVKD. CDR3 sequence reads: CAISEGWNTGELFF. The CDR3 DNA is TGTGCCATCAGTGAGGGCTGGAACACCGGGGAGCTGTTTTTT.

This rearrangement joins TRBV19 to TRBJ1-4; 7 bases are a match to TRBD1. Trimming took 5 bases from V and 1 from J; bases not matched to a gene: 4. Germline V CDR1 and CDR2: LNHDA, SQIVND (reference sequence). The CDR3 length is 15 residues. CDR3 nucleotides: TGTGCCAGTAGTTCGACAGGGTTAACTAATGAAAAACTGTTTTTT. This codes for CASSSTGLTNEKLFF.

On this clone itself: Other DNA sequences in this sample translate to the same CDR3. CDR3 in DNA: TGTGCCAGCAGTTTAGGGGGCAGTGGAAACACCATATATTTT. It yields the protein CASSLGGSGNTIYF. The chain recombines TRBV28 with TRBJ1-3; D is perhaps TRBD1 (6 bases). CDR3 length: 14 residues. The V gene lost 2 bases and the J gene lost 3 bases, with 8 bases spanning the gap. Germline assignment: CDR1 MDHEN and CDR2 SYDVKM.

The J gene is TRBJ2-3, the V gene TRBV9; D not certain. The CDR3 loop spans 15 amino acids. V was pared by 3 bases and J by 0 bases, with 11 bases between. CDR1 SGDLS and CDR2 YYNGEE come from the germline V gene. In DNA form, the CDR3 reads TGTGCCAGCAGCGGCGGTCTAAGCAGCACAGATACGCAGTATTTT. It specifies CASSGGLSSTDTQYF. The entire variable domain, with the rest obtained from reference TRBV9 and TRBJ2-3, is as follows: DSGVTQTPKHLITATGQRVTLRCSPRSGDLSVYWYQQSLDQGLQFLIQYYNGEERAKGNILERFSAQQFPDLHSELNLSSLELGDSALYFCASSGGLSSTDTQYFGPGTRLTVL.

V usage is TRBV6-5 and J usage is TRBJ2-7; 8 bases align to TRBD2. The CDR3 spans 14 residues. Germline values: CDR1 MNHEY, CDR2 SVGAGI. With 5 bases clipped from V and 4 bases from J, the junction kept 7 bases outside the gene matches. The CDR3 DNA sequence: TGTGCCAGCAGTGATTTGGCGGGAGGTTACGAGCAGTACTTC. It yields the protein CASSDLAGGYEQYF.

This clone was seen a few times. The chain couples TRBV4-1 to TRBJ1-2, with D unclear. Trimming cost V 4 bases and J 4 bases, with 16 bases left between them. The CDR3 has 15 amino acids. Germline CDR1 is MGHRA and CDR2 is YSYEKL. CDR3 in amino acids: CASSREQSSVYGYTF. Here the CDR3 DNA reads TGCGCCAGCAGCCGAGAACAGTCTTCGGTCTATGGCTACACCTTC.

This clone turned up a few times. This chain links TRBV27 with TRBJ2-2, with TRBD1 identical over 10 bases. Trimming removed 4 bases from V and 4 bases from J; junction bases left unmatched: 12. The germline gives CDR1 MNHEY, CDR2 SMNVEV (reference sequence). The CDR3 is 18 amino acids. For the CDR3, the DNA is TGTGCCAGCAGTTCCGATCCGGGACAGGGGCCCCTCACCGGGGAGCTGTTTTTT. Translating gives CASSSDPGQGPLTGELFF.

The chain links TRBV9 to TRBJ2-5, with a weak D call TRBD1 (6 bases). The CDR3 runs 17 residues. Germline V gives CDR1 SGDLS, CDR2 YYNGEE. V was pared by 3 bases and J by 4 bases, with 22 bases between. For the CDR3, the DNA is TGTGCCAGCAGCGCGAGACTGGGATGGGGGCTAGGAGAGACCCAGTACTTC. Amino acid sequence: CASSARLGWGLGETQYF.

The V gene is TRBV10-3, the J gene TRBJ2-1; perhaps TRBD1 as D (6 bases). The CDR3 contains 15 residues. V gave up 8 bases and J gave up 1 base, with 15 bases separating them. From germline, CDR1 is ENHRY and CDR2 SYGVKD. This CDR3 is CAISGLGGSYNEQFF. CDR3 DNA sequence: TGTGCCATCTCAGGGTTAGGGGGTTCCTACAATGAGCAGTTCTTC.

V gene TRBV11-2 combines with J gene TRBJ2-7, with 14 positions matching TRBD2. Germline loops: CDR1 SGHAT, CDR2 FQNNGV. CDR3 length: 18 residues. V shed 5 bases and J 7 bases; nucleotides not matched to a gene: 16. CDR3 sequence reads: CASSPGIRLAGGPGEQYF. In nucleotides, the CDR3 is TGTGCCAGCAGCCCGGGAATTAGACTAGCGGGAGGGCCGGGTGAGCAGTACTTC.

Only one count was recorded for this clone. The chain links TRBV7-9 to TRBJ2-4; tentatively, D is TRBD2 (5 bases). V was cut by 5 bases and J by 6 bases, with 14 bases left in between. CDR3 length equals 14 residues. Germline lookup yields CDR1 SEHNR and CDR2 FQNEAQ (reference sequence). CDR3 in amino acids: CASSLRDGGNIQYF. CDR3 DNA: TGTGCCAGCAGCCTGAGGGATGGTGGAAACATTCAGTACTTC.

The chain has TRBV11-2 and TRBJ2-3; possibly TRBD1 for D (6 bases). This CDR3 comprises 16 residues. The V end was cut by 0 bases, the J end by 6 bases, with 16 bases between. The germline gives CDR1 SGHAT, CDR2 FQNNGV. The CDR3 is CASSLETGMGPDTQYF. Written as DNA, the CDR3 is TGTGCCAGCAGCTTAGAAACAGGGATGGGGCCGGATACGCAGTATTTT.

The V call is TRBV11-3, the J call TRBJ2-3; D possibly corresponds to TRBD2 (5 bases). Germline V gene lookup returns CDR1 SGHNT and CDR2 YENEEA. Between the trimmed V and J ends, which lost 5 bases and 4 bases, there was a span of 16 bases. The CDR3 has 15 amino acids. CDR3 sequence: CASSTGEGAADTQYF. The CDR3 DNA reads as TGTGCCAGCAGCACCGGAGAGGGAGCTGCAGATACGCAGTATTTT.

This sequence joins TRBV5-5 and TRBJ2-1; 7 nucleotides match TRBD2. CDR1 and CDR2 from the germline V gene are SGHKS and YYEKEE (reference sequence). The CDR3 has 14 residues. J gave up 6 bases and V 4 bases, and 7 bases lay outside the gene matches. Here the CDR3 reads CASSERTRANEQFF. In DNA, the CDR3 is TGTGCCAGCAGCGAGAGGACTAGAGCCAATGAGCAGTTCTTC. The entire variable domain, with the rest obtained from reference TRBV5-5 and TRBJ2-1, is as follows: DAGVTQSPTHLIKTRGQQVTLRCSPISGHKSVSWYQQVLGQGPQFIFQYYEKEERGRGNFPDRFSARQFPNYSSELNVNALLLGDSALYLCASSERTRANEQFFGPGTRLTVL.

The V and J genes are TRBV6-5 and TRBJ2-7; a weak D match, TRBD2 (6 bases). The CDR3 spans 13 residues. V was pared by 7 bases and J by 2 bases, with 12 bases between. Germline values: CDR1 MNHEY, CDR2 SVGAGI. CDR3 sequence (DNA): TGTGCCAGCACGGGCCTAGCGACCTACGAGCAGTACTTC. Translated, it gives CASTGLATYEQYF.

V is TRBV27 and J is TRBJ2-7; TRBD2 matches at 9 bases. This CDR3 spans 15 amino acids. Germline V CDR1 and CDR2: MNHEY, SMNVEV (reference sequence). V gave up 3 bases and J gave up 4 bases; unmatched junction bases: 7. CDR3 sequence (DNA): TGTGCCAGCAGTTTGGCGGGAGGGCCCTCGTACGAGCAGTACTTC. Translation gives CASSLAGGPSYEQYF.

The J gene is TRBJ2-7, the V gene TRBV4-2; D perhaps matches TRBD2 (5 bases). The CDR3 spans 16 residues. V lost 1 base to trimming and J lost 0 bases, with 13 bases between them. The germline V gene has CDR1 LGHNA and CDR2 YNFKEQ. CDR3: CASSQGSGGPSYEQYF. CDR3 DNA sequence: TGTGCCAGCAGCCAAGGGAGCGGCGGTCCCTCCTACGAGCAGTACTTC.

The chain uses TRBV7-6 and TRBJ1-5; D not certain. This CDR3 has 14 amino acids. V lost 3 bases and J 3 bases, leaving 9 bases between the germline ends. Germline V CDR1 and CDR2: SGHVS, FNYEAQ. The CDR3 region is CASSLGQANQPQHF. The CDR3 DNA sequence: TGTGCCAGCAGCTTGGGCCAGGCCAATCAGCCCCAGCATTTT.

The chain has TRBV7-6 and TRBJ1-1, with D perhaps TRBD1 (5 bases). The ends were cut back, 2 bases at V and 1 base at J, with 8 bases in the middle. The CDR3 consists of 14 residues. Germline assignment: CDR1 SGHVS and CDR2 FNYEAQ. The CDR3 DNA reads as TGTGCCAGCAGCTTACAGGGTTCGAACACTGAAGCTTTCTTT. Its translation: CASSLQGSNTEAFF.